Below, 21 T cell receptor beta chains from the same sample are listed, as sequenced in a study of OX40 agonist ivuxolimab in advanced cancers. Clones were sequenced by immunoSEQ multiplex PCR, and TCRdb holds only the in-frame ones, with some missing. The data show more than 60,000 clones, around 94% seen once. Source: CD4+ or CD8+ T cells sorted from blood, taken in a trial of the OX40 agonist ivuxolimab. Receptor source: an adult with an advanced solid tumor such as melanoma, head and neck, liver or kidney cancer.

This chain connects TRBV28 to TRBJ2-7; 11 nucleotides agree with TRBD2. This CDR3 is 16 amino acids long. V lost 8 bases to trimming and J lost 3 bases; unmatched junction nucleotides: 12. CDR1 and CDR2 (germline): MDHEN, SYDVKM. CDR3 in amino acids: CASGPAVAGGIYEQYF. CDR3 coding DNA: TGTGCCAGCGGACCCGCGGTAGCGGGAGGGATCTACGAGCAGTACTTC.

V usage is TRBV11-2 and J usage is TRBJ2-5, with no clear D. The germline V and J ends were trimmed by 10 bases and 4 bases, with 19 bases remaining between them. CDR1 SGHAT and CDR2 FQNNGV come from the germline V gene. CDR3 length equals 14 residues. CDR3 in DNA: TGTGCCACCTCCCGAACCGTCCCCCCAGAGACCCAGTACTTC. This sequence encodes CATSRTVPPETQYF.

The chain links TRBV7-8 to TRBJ1-1; no definite D call. V was clipped by 4 bases and J by 4 bases, with 10 bases between them. There are 13 residues in the CDR3. Germline CDR1 SGHVS, CDR2 FQNEAQ. CDR3 in DNA: TGTGCCAGCAGCTCAGAGAAGGGCACTGAAGCTTTCTTT. It translates to CASSSEKGTEAFF.

This chain links TRBV27 with TRBJ1-1, with D uncertain. The V gene's germline CDR1 is MNHEY and CDR2 SMNVEV (reference sequence). The CDR3 extends over 14 amino acids. V gave up 5 bases and J gave up 5 bases, with 15 bases separating them. CDR3 DNA sequence: TGTGCCAGCAGTGTCTTCGGGGTTAGGACTGAAGCTTTCTTT. This encodes CASSVFGVRTEAFF.

V gene TRBV6-5 combines with J gene TRBJ1-1; D is ambiguous. Trimming shortened V by 7 bases and J by 3 bases, and 15 bases separated the two germline ends. The germline CDR1 and CDR2 sequences are MNHEY and SVGAGI. The CDR3 sequence is 14 residues long. CDR3 coding DNA: TGTGCCAGCAAAATGGGTCCCGCGGACACTGAAGCTTTCTTT. Residues: CASKMGPADTEAFF.

The chain joins TRBV27 to TRBJ1-6; TRBD1 is a possible D gene (6 bases). In germline, CDR1 is MNHEY, CDR2 SMNVEV (reference sequence). V dropped 3 bases and J dropped 9 bases, with 15 bases sitting between them. CDR3 size: 15 residues. Here the CDR3 reads CASSFIGGAFSPLHF. CDR3 bases: TGTGCCAGCAGTTTTATCGGGGGGGCATTTTCACCCCTCCACTTT.

V and J are TRBV7-9 and TRBJ2-2; 7 bases agree with TRBD2. Losses at the gene ends were 5 bases for V and 3 bases for J; bases not matched to a gene: 9. The CDR3 covers 16 residues. CDR1 and CDR2 (germline): SEHNR, FQNEAQ (reference sequence). The CDR3 DNA sequence: TGTGCCAGCAGCCCCTCCGGGACTACGTACACCGGGGAGCTGTTTTTT. Protein product: CASSPSGTTYTGELFF.

The rearrangement uses TRBV6-5 and TRBJ1-5; D remains unclear. The germline gives CDR1 MNHEY, CDR2 SVGAGI. This CDR3 contains 14 residues. Trimming left V 2 bases short and J 6 bases short, with 11 bases between. This CDR3 reads CASSYVADSQPQHF. DNA of the CDR3: TGTGCCAGCAGTTACGTGGCAGACTCTCAGCCCCAGCATTTT.

The chain uses TRBV6-5 and TRBJ2-7; D not certain. Germline loops: CDR1 MNHEY, CDR2 SVGAGI. V was shortened by 2 bases and J by 1 base, with 9 bases between the two germline ends. This CDR3 has 14 amino acids. CDR3 bases: TGTGCCAGCAGTTACGGATTGGGATCCTACGAGCAGTACTTC. Translation gives CASSYGLGSYEQYF.

Comments on this clone: A read error may account for a junction end that differs from germline. The rearrangement links TRBV11-2 to TRBJ2-7; 11 nucleotides match TRBD1. Germline CDR1 SGHAT, CDR2 FQNNGV. The CDR3 runs to 16 residues. The DNA for the CDR3 is TGTGCCAGCAGCTTATATGGGACAGGGGGGGCCTACAAGCAGTACTTC. As protein: CASSLYGTGGAYKQYF.

The rearrangement joins TRBV13 to TRBJ1-5; 7 bases map to TRBD1. Per germline, CDR1 PRHDT and CDR2 FYEKMQ (reference sequence). Trimming at V came to 0 bases and at J to 5 bases, leaving 4 bases not matched to a gene. The CDR3 is 15 residues long. The CDR3 protein is CASSLGGTADQPQHF. The CDR3 bases are TGTGCCAGCAGCTTAGGGGGGACAGCGGATCAGCCCCAGCATTTT.

Worth noting for this clone: Within the sample, other DNA sequences also encode this same CDR3. The DNA for the CDR3 is TGCGCCAGCAGCCAGCTTTGGACTCCCTCAGGGGGCTACACCTTC. Amino acid sequence: CASSQLWTPSGGYTF. The J gene is TRBJ1-2, the V gene TRBV4-1; TRBD1 might be the D (5 bases). V shed 3 bases and J shed 8 bases, with 19 bases lying between them. Germline V lookup: CDR1 MGHRA, CDR2 YSYEKL. CDR3 length: 15 amino acids.

The rearrangement uses TRBV5-1 and TRBJ2-7; D unclear. The ends were cut back, 4 bases at V and 0 bases at J, with 5 bases in the middle. This CDR3 region has 12 residues. CDR1 and CDR2 (germline): SGHRS, YFSETQ. CDR3 nucleotides: TGCGCCAGCAGCACGGACTCCTACGAGCAGTACTTC. It is translated as CASSTDSYEQYF.

This clone came up a few times. The chain uses TRBV11-2 and TRBJ1-1, with D hard to call. There are 12 residues in the CDR3. V lost 0 bases to trimming and J lost 2 bases, with 1 base between them. Germline V gene data show CDR1 as SGHAT and CDR2 as FQNNGV. CDR3 DNA sequence: TGTGCCAGCAGCTTAGATAACACTGAAGCTTTCTTT. It encodes CASSLDNTEAFF.

The chain uses TRBV4-3 and TRBJ2-5; 11 nucleotides match TRBD2. The germline V gene has CDR1 LGHNA and CDR2 YSLEER. The length of the CDR3 is 19 residues. With 0 bases clipped from V and 5 bases from J, the junction kept 14 bases outside the gene matches. CDR3 amino acids: CASSQDRGTRLAGFETQYF. In DNA, the CDR3 is TGCGCCAGCAGCCAAGATAGGGGAACCCGACTAGCGGGATTCGAGACCCAGTACTTC.

The chain uses TRBV9 and TRBJ1-4, with D uncertain. CDR1 is SGDLS, CDR2 YYNGEE, per germline. The CDR3 is made up of 15 amino acids. V was cut by 3 bases and J by 6 bases, with 15 bases left in between. CDR3 DNA: TGTGCCAGCAGCGCCTCCGGGCTCCCTTATGAAAAACTGTTTTTT. It specifies CASSASGLPYEKLFF.

J is TRBJ2-7 and V is TRBV20-1, with TRBD2 as a possible D gene (5 bases). The CDR3 consists of 11 residues. CDR1 is DFQATT, CDR2 SNEGSKA, per germline (reference sequence). CDR3 sequence reads: CSLLVNYEQYF. CDR3 nucleotide sequence: TGCAGCTTACTAGTAAACTACGAGCAGTACTTC.

The V call is TRBV4-3, the J call TRBJ2-5; D ambiguous. V dropped 2 bases and J dropped 0 bases, with 13 bases sitting between them. CDR1 is LGHNA and CDR2 is YSLEER in the germline V gene. This CDR3 has 16 amino acids. CDR3: CASSQTPLGDQETQYF. The CDR3 nucleotides are TGCGCCAGCAGCCAAACGCCCCTTGGGGACCAAGAGACCCAGTACTTC.

The genes are TRBV7-2 and TRBJ2-7; D is ambiguous. The length of the CDR3 is 17 residues. Per germline, CDR1 SGHTA and CDR2 FQGNSA. Trimming stripped 6 bases from V and 6 bases from J, with 27 bases between. CDR3 nucleotide sequence: TGTGCCAGCAGTCACTTCCCGGGCCTTACAACCCCCCTCGAGCAGTACTTC. It specifies CASSHFPGLTTPLEQYF.

The V and J genes are TRBV13 and TRBJ1-1, with TRBD1 matching 7 bases. The V gene's germline CDR1 is PRHDT and CDR2 FYEKMQ (reference sequence). J lost 6 bases, V lost 8 bases, and 9 bases had no gene match. This CDR3 has 13 amino acids. The CDR3 nucleotides read TGTGCCAGCTCCAACAGGGGCGTCCCTGAAGCTTTCTTT. This codes for CASSNRGVPEAFF.

This chain uses TRBV11-3 with TRBJ2-7, with TRBD1 identical over 7 bases. The V gene's germline CDR1 is SGHNT and CDR2 YENEEA. V trimming: 4 bases; J trimming: 10 bases; junction bases outside the gene matches: 13. The CDR3 length is 14 residues. CDR3 in DNA: TGTGCCAGCAGCTCCGGGACAGCCGATCGATATCAGTACTTC. It specifies CASSSGTADRYQYF.